Listed below are T cell receptor beta chains from one sample, sequenced in a study of regulatory dendritic cells for organ transplantation. No cognate antigen is known for these TCRs. The method was immunoSEQ multiplex PCR; TCRdb's version includes in-frame clones alone and lacks a portion of them. The table lists about 4,200 clones, about three fifths of them singletons, with under 20% in the top ten. The sequenced sample was memory CD8+ T cells from blood cultured with regulatory dendritic cells. All receptors derive from a human donor in good health. Each CDR3 is given with its conserved first and last residue. Each record gives: J gene, D gene, V gene, clone size, CDR3 DNA, CDR3 protein. A D gene is named only where the DNA matches it firmly. Size tells how often a clone was seen (once, few, many) or the class of an expanded clone, and some rows leave it out.

>TRBJ2-1|.|TRBV11-3|.
TGTGCCAGCAGCTTAATACAGGGAGGGGACAATGAGCAGTTCTTC
CASSLIQGGDNEQFF
>TRBJ1-1|TRBD1|TRBV4-1|.
TGCGCCAGCAGCCAAGATGCAGGGGGGTACACTGAAGCTTTCTTT
CASSQDAGGYTEAFF
>TRBJ2-2|TRBD2|TRBV19|large
TGTGCCAGTAGAGAGAGTGCGGGGGGGAACACCGGGGAGCTGTTTTTT
CASRESAGGNTGELFF
>TRBJ2-5|TRBD1|TRBV6-5|.
TGTGCCAGCAGTTACACGGGGACAGATCAACAAGAGACCCAGTACTTC
CASSYTGTDQQETQYF
>TRBJ1-1|TRBD1|TRBV4-1|once
TGCGCCAGCAGCCAACACAGGGGAGTCGACACTGAAGCTTTCTTT
CASSQHRGVDTEAFF
>TRBJ1-1|.|TRBV7-8|medium-sized
TGTGCCAGCAGCTTGGAAGAAGGGGTCAGCACTGAAGCTTTCTTT
CASSLEEGVSTEAFF
>TRBJ2-1|TRBD1|TRBV6-1|.
TGTGCCAGCAGTGAATTGCCGGGACAGAGCTCCTACAATGAGCAGTTCTTC
CASSELPGQSSYNEQFF
>TRBJ2-5|TRBD2|TRBV7-9|.
TGTGCCAGCAGCTTCGGGACTAGCGGCCAAGAGACCCAGTACTTC
CASSFGTSGQETQYF
>TRBJ1-6|TRBD1|TRBV5-4|once
TGTGCCACCAATGAATTGGGGACAGACTCCTATAATTCACCCCTCCACTTT
CATNELGTDSYNSPLHF
>TRBJ2-5|.|TRBV4-2|.
TGTGCCAGCAGCCAAGATATCGGCAGGGGTATTGGAGAGACCCAGTACTTC
CASSQDIGRGIGETQYF
>TRBJ1-1|.|TRBV7-2|.
TGTGCCAGCAAGGAGCGAGGATACACTGAAGCTTTCTTT
CASKERGYTEAFF
>TRBJ1-1|.|TRBV5-6|once
TGTGCCAGCAGCCGAGAGGGGGTGAACACTGAAGCTTTCTTT
CASSREGVNTEAFF
>TRBJ1-1|TRBD1|TRBV13|.
TGTGCCAGCAGCTTACCTACAGGGGGCACTGAAGCTTTCTTT
CASSLPTGGTEAFF
>TRBJ2-7|TRBD2|TRBV11-2|medium-sized
TGTGCCAGCAGCCAGCTAGCGGGGGGGCCCTACGAGCAGTACTTC
CASSQLAGGPYEQYF
>TRBJ1-1|.|TRBV5-5|.
TGTGCCAGCAGCTCTTGGAGCTCCACCTGGGACACTGAAGCTTTCTTT
CASSSWSSTWDTEAFF
>TRBJ1-2|.|TRBV29-1|.
TGCAGCGTTCCCGTTTCGGATGGCTACACCTTC
CSVPVSDGYTF
>TRBJ2-7|.|TRBV5-6|.
TGTGCCAGCACTTACCGGGACTCCTACGAGCAGTACTTC
CASTYRDSYEQYF
>TRBJ2-3|TRBD2|TRBV6-4|.
TGTGCCAGCAGTGACTCTAGCGGGGGGGACACAGATACGCAGTATTTT
CASSDSSGGDTDTQYF
>TRBJ1-1|.|TRBV7-9|.
TGTGCCAGCAGCTTAGCGCAGGGAAACACTGAAGCTTTCTTT
CASSLAQGNTEAFF
>TRBJ2-7|TRBD1|TRBV7-2|.
TGTGCCAGCAGCTTAAGGGGACAGGAGAACTACGAGCAGTACTTC
CASSLRGQENYEQYF
>TRBJ2-1|TRBD1|TRBV7-6|.
TGTGCCAGCAGCGGTGGGACAGGGGGTTACGATGAGCAGTTCTTC
CASSGGTGGYDEQFF
>TRBJ1-2|.|TRBV7-2|.
TGTGCCAGCAGTCTAGGTGGTTTCTATGGCTACACCTTC
CASSLGGFYGYTF
>TRBJ2-2|.|TRBV19|.
TGTGCCACAGATGGAGGGGCCGGGGAGCTGTTTTTT
CATDGGAGELFF